These 30 T cell receptor beta chains came from one sample sequenced in a study of OX40 agonist ivuxolimab in advanced cancers. The repertoire was sequenced with immunoSEQ multiplex PCR; TCRdb's copy has only in-frame clones and lacks some. The table includes about 89,000 clones, more than 70% detected once. The sequenced sample was CD4+ or CD8+ T cells sorted from blood, obtained in a trial of the OX40 agonist ivuxolimab. The receptors were sampled from an adult with an advanced solid tumor such as melanoma, head and neck, liver or kidney cancer.

The chain carries TRBV25-1 and TRBJ2-5; 7 bases agree with TRBD1. Germline loops: CDR1 MGHDK, CDR2 SYGVNS. Trimming took 8 bases from V and 3 from J; bases not matched to a gene: 6. The CDR3 is made up of 13 amino acids. DNA of the CDR3: TGTGCCAGCGAGCGACAGGGAGAAGAGACCCAGTACTTC. This codes for CASERQGEETQYF.

This clone was recorded once. V gene TRBV5-1 combines with J gene TRBJ2-1, with 16 bases identical to TRBD2. After removal of 4 bases from V and 6 bases from J, the junction contained 7 bases not matched to a gene. This CDR3 is built from 17 residues. Germline values: CDR1 SGHRS, CDR2 YFSETQ. CDR3 protein: CASSGTSGGALGNEQFF. The CDR3 nucleotides read TGCGCCAGCAGCGGGACTAGCGGGGGGGCCCTTGGCAATGAGCAGTTCTTC.

The rearrangement uses TRBV5-1 and TRBJ1-3; D not resolved. The CDR3 is 16 residues long. CDR1 SGHRS and CDR2 YFSETQ come from the germline V gene. Deletions cut 0 bases from V and 2 bases from J, with 12 bases between. CDR3 loop: CASSLEPGLTGNTIYF. CDR3 nucleotides: TGCGCCAGCAGCTTGGAACCCGGCCTCACTGGAAACACCATATATTTT.

The chain is built from TRBV25-1 and TRBJ2-3; possible D gene TRBD2, 5 bases. This CDR3 spans 14 amino acids. V lost 8 bases and J lost 2, with 14 bases in between. Per the germline V gene, CDR1 is MGHDK and CDR2 is SYGVNS. CDR3 loop: CASPEGGVTDTQYF. DNA of the CDR3: TGTGCCAGCCCAGAGGGTGGGGTCACAGATACGCAGTATTTT.

J is TRBJ1-6 and V is TRBV7-3, with no clear D. V was cut by 0 bases and J by 9 bases, with 9 bases left in between. The CDR3 contains 14 residues. Germline assignment: CDR1 SGHTA and CDR2 FQGTGA. The CDR3 DNA reads as TGTGCCAGCAGCTTAACGTTAATTGGTTCACCCCTCCACTTT. Translating gives CASSLTLIGSPLHF.

The rearrangement links TRBV19 to TRBJ2-1, with D tentatively TRBD1 (6 bases). Germline V lookup: CDR1 LNHDA, CDR2 SQIVND (reference sequence). Trimming left V 5 bases short and J 4 bases short, with 12 bases between. The length of the CDR3 is 14 residues. The CDR3 is CASSLRTEYNEQFF. The CDR3 DNA reads as TGTGCCAGTAGTCTACGGACAGAATACAATGAGCAGTTCTTC. Full variable domain (rest looked up from reference TRBV19 and TRBJ2-1): DGGITQSPKYLFRKEGQNVTLSCEQNLNHDAMYWYRQDPGQGLRLIYYSQIVNDFQKGDIAEGYSVSREKKESFPLTVTSAQKNPTAFYLCASSLRTEYNEQFFGPGTRLTVL.

This chain uses TRBV4-3 with TRBJ1-1; 8 bases line up with TRBD1. The J segment lost 4 bases and the V segment lost 4 bases, leaving 11 bases of the junction unmatched. The CDR3 has 16 amino acids. Germline values: CDR1 LGHNA, CDR2 YSLEER. The DNA for the CDR3 is TGCGCCAGCAGCCGAGCGGCCAGGGGGCAGGGCACTGAAGCTTTCTTT. Its translation is CASSRAARGQGTEAFF.

The chain combines TRBV5-8 with TRBJ2-7, with 12 bases fitting TRBD2. The CDR3 is 15 residues long. Germline-derived CDR1 and CDR2 are SGHTS and YDEGEE. The J segment lost 0 bases and the V segment lost 2 bases, leaving 0 bases of the junction unmatched. This CDR3 is CASSLLAGGSYEQYF. In nucleotides, the CDR3 is TGTGCCAGCAGCTTACTAGCGGGGGGCTCCTACGAGCAGTACTTC.

In this sample, this clone turned up once. The chain combines TRBV5-1 with TRBJ2-7; 12 bases agree with TRBD2. CDR1 is SGHRS and CDR2 is YFSETQ in the germline V gene. Trimming cost V 4 bases and J 2 bases; bases outside gene matches: 4. The CDR3 runs to 15 residues. The DNA of the CDR3 is TGCGCCAGCAGCCTTGGACTAGCGGGAACCTACGAGCAGTACTTC. Translating gives CASSLGLAGTYEQYF.

V is TRBV11-2 and J is TRBJ1-5, with D possibly matching TRBD1 (6 bases). The V end lost 5 bases, the J end lost 4 bases, and 15 bases lay between the germline ends. The germline V gene encodes CDR1 SGHAT and CDR2 FQNNGV. The CDR3 totals 15 residues. CDR3 nucleotide sequence: TGTGCCAGCAGCCCCAGGGGAGGGAGGAATCAGCCCCAGCATTTT. Translation: CASSPRGGRNQPQHF.

Written as DNA, the CDR3 is TGTGCCAGCACTATTAGTCGGGATTTGAACACTGAAGCTTTCTTT. This gives the protein CASTISRDLNTEAFF. This chain connects TRBV7-9 to TRBJ1-1; no firm D call. CDR1 and CDR2 from the germline V gene are SEHNR and FQNEAQ (reference sequence). The CDR3 has 15 residues. Trimming stripped 7 bases from V and 0 bases from J, with 15 bases between.

The chain links TRBV6-6 to TRBJ1-5, with a tentative D call TRBD1 (6 bases). Trimming pared 5 bases from V and 2 bases from J, leaving 13 bases between. The germline V gene encodes CDR1 MNHNY and CDR2 SVGAGI (reference sequence). CDR3 size: 15 residues. In DNA form, the CDR3 reads TGTGCCAGCAGTCCACAGGGAACGGGCAATCAGCCCCAGCATTTT. This encodes CASSPQGTGNQPQHF.

V gene TRBV11-2 combines with J gene TRBJ2-1; either TRBD1 or TRBD2 may fit D (5 bases each). Germline-derived CDR1 and CDR2 are SGHAT and FQNNGV. This CDR3 contains 15 residues. Trimming removed 1 base from V and 7 bases from J, with 14 bases in between. The CDR3 spells CASSLVYRRENEQFF. CDR3 in DNA: TGTGCCAGCAGCTTAGTTTATCGCAGGGAGAATGAGCAGTTCTTC. Looking up the rest from reference TRBV11-2 and TRBJ2-1 gives the full variable domain: EAGVAQSPRYKIIEKRQSVAFWCNPISGHATLYWYQQILGQGPKLLIQFQNNGVVDDSQLPKDRFSAERLKGVDSTLKIQPAKLEDSAVYLCASSLVYRRENEQFFGPGTRLTVL.

This clone has just a few counts. This chain links TRBV12-1 with TRBJ1-2. TRBV12-1 constitutes a pseudogene. The CDR3 spans 13 residues. The CDR3: CASSPSGTGGYTF. The CDR3 DNA is TGTGCCAGCAGCCCCTCAGGGACTGGCGGCTACACCTTC.

The rearrangement joins TRBV30 to TRBJ2-1, with D possibly TRBD2 on 5 matching bases. Trimming took off 3 bases at V and 14 bases at J, with 14 bases between the two ends. Germline V gene lookup returns CDR1 GTSNPN and CDR2 SVGIG (reference sequence). This CDR3 contains 11 residues. CDR3 coding DNA: TGTGCCTGGAGGGGCGTCCGGGGAGAGTTCTTC. It translates to CAWRGVRGEFF.

The chain combines TRBV6-5 with TRBJ2-5, with D possibly being TRBD2 (6 bases). The CDR3 spans 15 residues. Germline CDR1 reads MNHEY; CDR2 reads SVGAGI. V was trimmed by 1 base and J by 2 bases, leaving 11 bases between them. The CDR3 sequence: CASSYWSGGQETQYF. CDR3 nucleotide sequence: TGTGCCAGCAGTTACTGGAGTGGGGGGCAAGAGACCCAGTACTTC.

On this clone itself: The sample holds other DNA sequences that translate to the same CDR3. V is TRBV18 and J is TRBJ2-1; 10 nucleotides match TRBD2. J gave up 0 bases and V 3 bases, and 2 bases lay outside the gene matches. CDR1 KGHSH and CDR2 LQKENI come from the germline V gene. The CDR3 runs to 16 residues. In DNA form, the CDR3 reads TGTGCCAGCTCACCCTTAGCGGGGGGCTCCTACAATGAGCAGTTCTTC. Translating gives CASSPLAGGSYNEQFF.

The CDR3 nucleotides read TGCAGCGTTCGGAGCTCGAACACTGAAGCTTTCTTT. It encodes CSVRSSNTEAFF. The chain carries TRBV29-1 and TRBJ1-1; D gene uncertain. The V end was cut by 5 bases, the J end by 1 base, with 8 bases between. The CDR3 runs to 12 residues. CDR1 is SQVTM, CDR2 ANQGSEA, per germline.

This clone was detected only once. The chain carries TRBV2 and TRBJ1-5, with 7 bases fitting TRBD1. The trim removed 4 bases at V and 4 bases at J, leaving 4 bases unmatched. Germline V CDR1 and CDR2: SNHLY, FYNNEI. This CDR3 has 14 amino acids. The CDR3 reads CASSGDRRNQPQHF. CDR3 DNA: TGTGCCAGCAGTGGGGACAGACGGAATCAGCCCCAGCATTTT.

This rearrangement joins TRBV9 to TRBJ2-3; tentatively, D is TRBD1 (5 bases). This CDR3 is 15 amino acids long. With 0 bases removed from V and 0 bases from J, the gap between germline ends came to 8 bases. CDR1 and CDR2 from the germline V gene are SGDLS and YYNGEE. The CDR3 loop is CASSVVTASTDTQYF. Here the CDR3 DNA reads TGTGCCAGCAGCGTAGTGACAGCTAGCACAGATACGCAGTATTTT.

The CDR3 spells CASSSGMETQYF. The CDR3, as DNA: TGTGCCAGCAGTTCCGGGATGGAGACCCAGTACTTC. J is TRBJ2-5 and V is TRBV11-2, with D tentatively TRBD2 (5 bases). The CDR3 is 12 residues long. The germline V and J ends were trimmed by 6 bases and 5 bases, with 10 bases remaining between them. CDR1 and CDR2 (germline): SGHAT, FQNNGV.

J is TRBJ1-1 and V is TRBV30, with D uncertain. This CDR3 comprises 13 residues. CDR1 and CDR2 from the germline V gene are GTSNPN and SVGIG (reference sequence). The ends were cut back, 0 bases at V and 6 bases at J, with 11 bases in the middle. The chain's CDR3 is CAWSVLLTAEAFF. CDR3 coding DNA: TGTGCCTGGAGTGTACTCCTTACAGCTGAAGCTTTCTTT.

V gene TRBV7-2 combines with J gene TRBJ2-1; the D is unclear. The V gene's germline CDR1 is SGHTA and CDR2 FQGNSA. The V and J ends lost 0 bases and 3 bases respectively, with 9 bases between them. The CDR3 has 15 amino acids. CDR3 nucleotide sequence: TGTGCCAGCAGCTTAGCCGTGGGAAACTACAATGAGCAGTTCTTC. The encoded protein is CASSLAVGNYNEQFF.

The V gene is TRBV5-6, the J gene TRBJ2-2, with D maybe TRBD2 (6 bases). CDR1 SGHDT and CDR2 YYEEEE come from the germline V gene. The V and J ends lost 2 bases and 4 bases respectively, with 9 bases between them. The CDR3 covers 14 residues. CDR3 amino acids: CASSLGGFTGELFF. The CDR3, as DNA: TGTGCCAGCAGCTTAGGAGGGTTCACCGGGGAGCTGTTTTTT.

The chain recombines TRBV7-8 with TRBJ2-1; D unclear. The CDR3 runs to 14 residues. Trimming shortened V by 0 bases and J by 9 bases, and 12 bases separated the two germline ends. The V gene's germline CDR1 is SGHVS and CDR2 FQNEAQ. The CDR3 DNA is TGTGCCAGCAGCTTAGCGGCTAGTTGGGGTGAGCAGTTCTTC. Protein sequence: CASSLAASWGEQFF.

The chain has TRBV29-1 and TRBJ1-1, with D possibly matching TRBD1 (5 bases). V was cut by 6 bases and J by 4 bases, with 12 bases left in between. Germline CDR1 is SQVTM and CDR2 is ANQGSEA. The CDR3 extends over 12 amino acids. This CDR3 is CSVGTSPTEAFF. The CDR3 bases are TGCAGCGTCGGGACGAGTCCCACTGAAGCTTTCTTT. The full variable domain, its missing parts supplied by reference TRBV29-1 and TRBJ1-1, is SAVISQKPSRDICQRGTSLTIQCQVDSQVTMMFWYRQQPGQSLTLIATANQGSEATYESGFVIDKFPISRPNLTFSTLTVSNMSPEDSSIYLCSVGTSPTEAFFGQGTRLTVV.

The V and J genes are TRBV5-8 and TRBJ1-2; tentatively, D is TRBD1 (5 bases). This CDR3 has 15 amino acids. Per the germline V gene, CDR1 is SGHTS and CDR2 is YDEGEE. The ends were cut back, 0 bases at V and 5 bases at J, with 14 bases in the middle. CDR3 region: CASSLGSLGVYGYTF. The CDR3 DNA follows: TGTGCCAGCAGCTTGGGATCATTGGGGGTTTATGGCTACACCTTC. Full variable domain (remainder filled in from reference TRBV5-8 and TRBJ1-2): EAGVTQSPTHLIKTRGQQATLRCSPISGHTSVYWYQQALGLGLQFLLWYDEGEERNRGNFPPRFSGRQFPNYSSELNVNALELEDSALYLCASSLGSLGVYGYTFGSGTRLTVV.

The chain recombines TRBV18 with TRBJ2-3; D is possibly TRBD1 (5 bases). The CDR3 contains 14 residues. Germline loops: CDR1 KGHSH, CDR2 LQKENI. V was clipped by 0 bases and J by 6 bases, with 10 bases between them. The CDR3 here is CASSPPSTVDTQYF. The CDR3 DNA reads TGTGCCAGCTCACCACCATCGACAGTCGATACGCAGTATTTT. Full variable domain (missing parts from reference TRBV18 and TRBJ2-3): NAGVMQNPRHLVRRRGQEARLRCSPMKGHSHVYWYRQLPEEGLKFMVYLQKENIIDESGMPKERFSAEFPKEGPSILRIQQVVRGDSAAYFCASSPPSTVDTQYFGPGTRLTVL.

This chain uses TRBV10-3 with TRBJ2-6; D gene unclear. Germline loops: CDR1 ENHRY, CDR2 SYGVKD. CDR3 length equals 15 residues. The V gene lost 2 bases and the J gene lost 0 bases, with 5 bases spanning the gap. The CDR3 coding sequence is TGTGCCATCAGTGAGACCCCCTCTGGGGCCAACGTCCTGACTTTC. The encoded protein is CAISETPSGANVLTF.

This clone was seen a few times. The chain combines TRBV7-9 with TRBJ1-2; D gene uncertain. Trimming shortened V by 5 bases and J by 2 bases, and 6 bases separated the two germline ends. Germline lookup yields CDR1 SEHNR and CDR2 FQNEAQ (reference sequence). The CDR3 extends over 12 amino acids. CDR3 DNA sequence: TGTGCCAGCAGCATAGAGAACTATGGCTACACCTTC. It specifies CASSIENYGYTF.